The rows below give T cell receptor beta chains drawn from one sample of a study of T-cell memory formation after mild COVID-19. TCRdb passed the 5' RACE reads through MiXCR, listing each CDR3 protein once. The sample lists around 130,000 distinct CDR3 sequences, roughly 6% occurring once. The sequenced sample was PBMCs or a T cell subset sorted from them (not recorded which). The receptors shown here come from an adult woman who had mild COVID-19 (a few samples of this study predate the infection). Cell type and time point are not known. Both conserved end residues are part of each CDR3. A row's size may be missing; if present it is once, few, many or a size class.

V gene: TRBV2; clone size: NA; CDR3 protein: CASSEGRVSNQPQHF
V gene: TRBV5-1; clone size: few; CDR3 protein: CASSFLQGRTEAFF
V gene: TRBV12-3/TRBV12-4; clone size: NA; CDR3 protein: CASSRTGAEETQYF
V gene: TRBV6-5; clone size: NA; CDR3 protein: CASSYSEGASGNTIYF
V gene: TRBV4-3; clone size: few; CDR3 protein: CASSQDLGGENIQYF
V gene: TRBV5-1; clone size: NA; CDR3 protein: CASSLQQRGDTQYF
V gene: TRBV2; clone size: many; CDR3 protein: CASTGALANTQYF
V gene: TRBV3-1; clone size: few; CDR3 protein: CASSPGLQLKQFF
V gene: TRBV5-1; clone size: few; CDR3 protein: CASSQGRGTNEKLFF
V gene: TRBV6-2/TRBV6-3; clone size: once; CDR3 protein: CASTIWRDNTEAFF
V gene: TRBV24-1; clone size: many; CDR3 protein: CATSTGGEPTNEQFF
V gene: TRBV2; clone size: few; CDR3 protein: CASSEALMGTGGYTF
V gene: TRBV7-6; clone size: many; CDR3 protein: CASSLALAGGLQETQYF
V gene: TRBV27; clone size: NA; CDR3 protein: CASSLERWGTQYF
V gene: TRBV4-2; clone size: few; CDR3 protein: CASSQALLAGVSYNEQFF
V gene: TRBV9; clone size: many; CDR3 protein: CASSELATQYNEQFF
V gene: TRBV7-8; clone size: many; CDR3 protein: CASSFSTGYGYTF